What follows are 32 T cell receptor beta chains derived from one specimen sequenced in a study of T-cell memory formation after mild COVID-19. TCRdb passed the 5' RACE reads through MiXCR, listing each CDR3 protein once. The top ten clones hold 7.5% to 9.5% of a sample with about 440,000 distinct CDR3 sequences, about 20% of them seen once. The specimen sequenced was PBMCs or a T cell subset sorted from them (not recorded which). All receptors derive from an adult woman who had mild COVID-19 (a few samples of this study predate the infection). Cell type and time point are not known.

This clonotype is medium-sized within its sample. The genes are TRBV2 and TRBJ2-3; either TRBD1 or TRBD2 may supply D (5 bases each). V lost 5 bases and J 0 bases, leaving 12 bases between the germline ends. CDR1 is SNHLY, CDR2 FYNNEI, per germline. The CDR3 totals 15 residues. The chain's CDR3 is CASSPGTGSTDTQYF. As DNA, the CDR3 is TGTGCCAGCAGTCCAGGGACGGGAAGCACAGATACGCAGTATTTT.

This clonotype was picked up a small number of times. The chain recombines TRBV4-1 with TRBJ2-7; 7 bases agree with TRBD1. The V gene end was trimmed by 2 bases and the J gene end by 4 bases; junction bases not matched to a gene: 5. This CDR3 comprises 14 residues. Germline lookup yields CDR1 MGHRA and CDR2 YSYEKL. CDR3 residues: CASSQLQGIYEQYF. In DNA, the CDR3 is TGCGCCAGCAGCCAATTACAGGGGATATACGAGCAGTACTTC.

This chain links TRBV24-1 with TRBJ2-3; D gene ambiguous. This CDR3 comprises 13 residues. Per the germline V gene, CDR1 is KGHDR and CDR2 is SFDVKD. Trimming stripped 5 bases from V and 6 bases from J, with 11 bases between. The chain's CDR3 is CATSGLGSDTQYF. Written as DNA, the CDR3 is TGTGCCACCAGTGGTCTAGGGTCGGATACGCAGTATTTT.

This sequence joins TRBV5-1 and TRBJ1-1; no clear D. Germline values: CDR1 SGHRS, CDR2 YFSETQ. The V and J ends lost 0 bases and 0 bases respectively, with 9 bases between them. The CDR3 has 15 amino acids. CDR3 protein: CASSLEDGLNTEAFF. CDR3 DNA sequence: TGCGCCAGCAGCTTGGAGGACGGCCTGAACACTGAAGCTTTCTTT.

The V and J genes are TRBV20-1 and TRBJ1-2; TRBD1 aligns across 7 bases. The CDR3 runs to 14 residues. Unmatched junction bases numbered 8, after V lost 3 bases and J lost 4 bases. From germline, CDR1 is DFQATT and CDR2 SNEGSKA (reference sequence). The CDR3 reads CSASRTGGRYGYTF. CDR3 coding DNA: TGCAGTGCTAGTAGGACAGGTGGCCGCTATGGCTACACCTTC.

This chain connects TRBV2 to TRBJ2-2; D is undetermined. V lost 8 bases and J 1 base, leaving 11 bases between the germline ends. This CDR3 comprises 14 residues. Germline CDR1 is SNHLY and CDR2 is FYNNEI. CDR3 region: CASQLGRNTGELFF. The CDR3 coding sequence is TGTGCCAGCCAGCTCGGGCGGAACACCGGGGAGCTGTTTTTT.

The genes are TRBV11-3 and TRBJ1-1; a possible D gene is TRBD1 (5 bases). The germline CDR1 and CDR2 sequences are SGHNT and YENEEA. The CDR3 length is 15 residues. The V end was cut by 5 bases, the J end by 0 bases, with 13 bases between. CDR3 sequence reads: CASSPGRDMNTEAFF. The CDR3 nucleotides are TGTGCCAGCAGCCCGGGACGGGATATGAACACTGAAGCTTTCTTT.

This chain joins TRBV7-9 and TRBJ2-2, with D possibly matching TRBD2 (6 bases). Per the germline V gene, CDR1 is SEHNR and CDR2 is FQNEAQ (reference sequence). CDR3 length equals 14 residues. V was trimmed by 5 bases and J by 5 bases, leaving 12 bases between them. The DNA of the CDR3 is TGTGCCAGCAGCACGGGACTTAGTACCGGGGAGCTGTTTTTT. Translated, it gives CASSTGLSTGELFF.

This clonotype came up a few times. The CDR3 nucleotides are TGTGCCAGCAGCTTGGGCCAGGGTGCGTTCTACGAGCAGTACTTC. Its translation: CASSLGQGAFYEQYF. This chain links TRBV5-6 with TRBJ2-7; the D gene is possibly TRBD1 (5 bases). Per the germline V gene, CDR1 is SGHDT and CDR2 is YYEEEE. V was clipped by 0 bases and J by 3 bases, with 13 bases between them. The CDR3 spans 15 residues.

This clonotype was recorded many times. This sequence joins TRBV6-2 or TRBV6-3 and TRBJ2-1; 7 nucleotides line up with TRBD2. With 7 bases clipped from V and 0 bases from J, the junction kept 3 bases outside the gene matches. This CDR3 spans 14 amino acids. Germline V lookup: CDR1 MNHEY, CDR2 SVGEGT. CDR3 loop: CASKRTSSYNEQFF. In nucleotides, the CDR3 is TGTGCCAGCAAAAGGACTAGCTCCTACAATGAGCAGTTCTTC.

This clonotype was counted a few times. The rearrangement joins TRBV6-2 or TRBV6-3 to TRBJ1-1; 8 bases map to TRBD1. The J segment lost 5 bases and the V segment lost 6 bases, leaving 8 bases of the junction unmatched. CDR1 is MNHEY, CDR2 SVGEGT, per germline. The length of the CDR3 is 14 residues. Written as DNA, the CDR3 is TGTGCCAGCAGCGACAGGGGAAGTAAGACTGAAGCTTTCTTT. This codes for CASSDRGSKTEAFF.

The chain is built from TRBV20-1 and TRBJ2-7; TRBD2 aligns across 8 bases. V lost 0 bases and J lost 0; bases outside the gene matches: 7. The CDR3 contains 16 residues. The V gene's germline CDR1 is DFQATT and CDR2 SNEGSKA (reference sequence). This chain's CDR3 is CSARDREGHDSYEQYF. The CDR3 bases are TGCAGTGCTAGAGATCGGGAGGGACACGACTCCTACGAGCAGTACTTC.

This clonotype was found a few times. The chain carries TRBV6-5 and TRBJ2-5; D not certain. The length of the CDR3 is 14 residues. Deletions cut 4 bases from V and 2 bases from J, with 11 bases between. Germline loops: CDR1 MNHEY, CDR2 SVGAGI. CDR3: CASSSNDPQETQYF. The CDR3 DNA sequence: TGTGCCAGCAGTTCGAACGACCCACAAGAGACCCAGTACTTC.

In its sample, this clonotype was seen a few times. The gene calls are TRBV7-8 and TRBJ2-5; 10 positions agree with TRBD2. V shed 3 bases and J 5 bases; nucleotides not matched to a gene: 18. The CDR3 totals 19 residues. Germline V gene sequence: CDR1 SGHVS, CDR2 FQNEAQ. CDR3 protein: CASSFPASGRSPASETQYF. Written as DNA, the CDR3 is TGTGCCAGCAGCTTCCCCGCTAGCGGGAGATCGCCAGCTTCGGAGACCCAGTACTTC.

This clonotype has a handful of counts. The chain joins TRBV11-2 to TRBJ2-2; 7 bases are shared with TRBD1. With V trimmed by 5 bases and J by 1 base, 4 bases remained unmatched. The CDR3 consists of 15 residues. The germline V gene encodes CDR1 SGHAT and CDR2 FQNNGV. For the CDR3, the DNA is TGTGCCAGCAGCCACAGGGGTCTGAACACCGGGGAGCTGTTTTTT. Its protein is CASSHRGLNTGELFF.

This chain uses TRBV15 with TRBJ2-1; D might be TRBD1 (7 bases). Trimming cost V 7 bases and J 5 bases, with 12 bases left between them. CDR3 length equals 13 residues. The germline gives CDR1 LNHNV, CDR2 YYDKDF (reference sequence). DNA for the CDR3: TGTGCCACCACCCAGGGGGAGGACAATGAGCAGTTCTTC. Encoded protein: CATTQGEDNEQFF.

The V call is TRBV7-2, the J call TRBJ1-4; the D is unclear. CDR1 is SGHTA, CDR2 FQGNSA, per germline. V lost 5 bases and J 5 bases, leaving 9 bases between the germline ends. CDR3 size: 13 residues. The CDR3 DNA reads TGTGCCAGCAGCGAAGGTATAAATGAAAAACTGTTTTTT. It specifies CASSEGINEKLFF.

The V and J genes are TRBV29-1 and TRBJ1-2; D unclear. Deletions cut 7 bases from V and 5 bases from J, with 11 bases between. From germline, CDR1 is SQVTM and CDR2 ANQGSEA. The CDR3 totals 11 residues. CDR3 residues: CSAAREYGYTF. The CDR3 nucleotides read TGCAGCGCCGCCCGGGAATATGGCTACACCTTC.

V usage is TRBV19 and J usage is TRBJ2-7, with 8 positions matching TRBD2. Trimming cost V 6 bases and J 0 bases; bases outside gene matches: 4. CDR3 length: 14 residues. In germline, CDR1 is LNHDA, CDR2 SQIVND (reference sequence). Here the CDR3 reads CASRNAGGSYEQYF. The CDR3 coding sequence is TGTGCCAGTAGGAATGCGGGGGGCTCCTACGAGCAGTACTTC.

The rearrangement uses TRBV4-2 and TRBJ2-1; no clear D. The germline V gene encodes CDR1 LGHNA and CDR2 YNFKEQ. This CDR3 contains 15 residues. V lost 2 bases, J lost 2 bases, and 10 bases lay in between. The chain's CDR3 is CASSQLDRPYNEQFF. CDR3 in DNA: TGTGCCAGCAGCCAACTTGACCGTCCCTACAATGAGCAGTTCTTC.

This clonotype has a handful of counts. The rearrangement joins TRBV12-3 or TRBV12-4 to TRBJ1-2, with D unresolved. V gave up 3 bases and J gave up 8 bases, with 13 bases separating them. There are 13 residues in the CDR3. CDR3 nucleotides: TGTGCCAGCAGTTTCGGCAGGATGGGAGGCTACACCTTC. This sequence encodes CASSFGRMGGYTF.

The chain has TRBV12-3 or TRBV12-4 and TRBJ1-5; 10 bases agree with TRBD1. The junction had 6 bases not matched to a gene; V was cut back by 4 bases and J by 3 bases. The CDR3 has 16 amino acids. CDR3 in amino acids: CASSSPGTGVNQPQHF. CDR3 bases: TGTGCCAGCAGTTCTCCCGGGACAGGGGTCAATCAGCCCCAGCATTTT.

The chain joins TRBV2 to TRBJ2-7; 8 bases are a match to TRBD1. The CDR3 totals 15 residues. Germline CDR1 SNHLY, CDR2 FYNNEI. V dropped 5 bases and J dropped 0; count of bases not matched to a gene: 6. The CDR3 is CASSTGTGLSYEQYF. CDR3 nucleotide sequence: TGTGCCAGCAGTACCGGGACAGGCCTCTCCTACGAGCAGTACTTC.

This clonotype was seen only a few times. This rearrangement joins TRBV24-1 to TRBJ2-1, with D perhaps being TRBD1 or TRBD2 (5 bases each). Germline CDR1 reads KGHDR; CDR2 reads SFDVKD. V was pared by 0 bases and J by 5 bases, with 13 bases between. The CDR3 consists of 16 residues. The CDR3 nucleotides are TGTGCCACCAGTGATTTGGGGGGAAGGGCGAACAATGAGCAGTTCTTC. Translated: CATSDLGGRANNEQFF.

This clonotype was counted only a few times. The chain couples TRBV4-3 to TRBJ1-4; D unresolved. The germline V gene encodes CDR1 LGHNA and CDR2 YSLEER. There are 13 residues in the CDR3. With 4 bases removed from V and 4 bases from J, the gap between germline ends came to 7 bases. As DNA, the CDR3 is TGCGCCAGCAGCCCGGTAATTAATGAAAAACTGTTTTTT. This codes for CASSPVINEKLFF.

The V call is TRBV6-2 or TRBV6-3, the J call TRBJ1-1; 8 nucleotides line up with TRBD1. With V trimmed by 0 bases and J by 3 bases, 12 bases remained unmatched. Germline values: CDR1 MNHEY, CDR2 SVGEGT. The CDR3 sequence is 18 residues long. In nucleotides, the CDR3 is TGTGCCAGCAGTTACTCTTGGCTGGACAGGGAAGGGGACACTGAAGCTTTCTTT. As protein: CASSYSWLDREGDTEAFF.

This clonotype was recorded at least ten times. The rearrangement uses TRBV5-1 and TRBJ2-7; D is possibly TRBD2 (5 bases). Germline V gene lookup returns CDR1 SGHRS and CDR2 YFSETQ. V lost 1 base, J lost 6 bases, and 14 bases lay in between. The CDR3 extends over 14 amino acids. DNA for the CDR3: TGCGCCAGCAGCTTGAATTGGGGAGAGACCGAGCAGTACTTC. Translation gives CASSLNWGETEQYF.

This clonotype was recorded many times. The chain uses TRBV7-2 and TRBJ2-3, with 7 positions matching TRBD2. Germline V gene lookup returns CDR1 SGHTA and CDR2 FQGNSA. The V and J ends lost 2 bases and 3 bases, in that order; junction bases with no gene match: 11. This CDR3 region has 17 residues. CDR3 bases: TGTGCCAGCAGCTTACGGTTGGGGGGAGGGGCTACAGATACGCAGTATTTT. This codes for CASSLRLGGGATDTQYF.

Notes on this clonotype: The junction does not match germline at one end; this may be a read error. The CDR3 loop is CASSSIAGAGGELIF. Here the CDR3 DNA reads TGTGCCAGCAGCTCGATAGCGGGAGCTGGCGGGGAGCTGATTTTT. This chain links TRBV7-6 with TRBJ2-2, with TRBD2 matching over 9 bases. This CDR3 has 15 amino acids. Germline-derived CDR1 and CDR2 are SGHVS and FNYEAQ.

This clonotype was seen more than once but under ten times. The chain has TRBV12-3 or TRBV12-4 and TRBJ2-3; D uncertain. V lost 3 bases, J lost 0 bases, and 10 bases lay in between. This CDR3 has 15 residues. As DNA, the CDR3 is TGTGCCAGCAGTTTCCACCAGGAGAGCACAGATACGCAGTATTTT. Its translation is CASSFHQESTDTQYF.

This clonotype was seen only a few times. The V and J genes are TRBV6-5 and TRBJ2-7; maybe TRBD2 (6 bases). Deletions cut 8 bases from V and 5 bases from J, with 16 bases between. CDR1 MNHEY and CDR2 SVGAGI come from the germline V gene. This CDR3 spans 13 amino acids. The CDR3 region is CASGGLGGDEQYF. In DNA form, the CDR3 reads TGTGCCAGCGGAGGACTCGGCGGGGACGAGCAGTACTTC.

The CDR3 here is CASSSQTTTGNSPLHF. CDR3 bases: TGCGCCAGCAGCTCCCAGACCACTACAGGGAACTCACCCCTCCACTTT. The J gene is TRBJ1-6, the V gene TRBV5-1; the D gene is possibly TRBD1 (6 bases). There are 16 residues in the CDR3. Germline V gene data show CDR1 as SGHRS and CDR2 as YFSETQ. V dropped 3 bases and J dropped 10 bases, with 20 bases sitting between them.